This T cell receptor (beta chain) was observed in a study of blood T cells in healthy people across ages. This clonotype was observed a single time. Germline V lookup: CDR1 SGDLS, CDR2 YYNGEE. The germline V and J ends were trimmed by 2 bases and 5 bases, with 19 bases remaining between them. There are 16 residues in the CDR3. A second roughly 6 to 12 cycle PCR used barcoded and J-beta primers. Every sample produced at least 3 million CDR3-containing paired-end reads. MiXCR was run by TCRdb on the 5' RACE reads, yielding one entry per CDR3 protein. The sample shows 380,000 or so distinct CDR3 sequences, about 55% of them seen only once.

This clonotype originated in a man aged 55 to 69 in good health. The chain has TRBV9 and TRBJ2-5; D gene unclear. Sequenced input: blood. CDR3 coding DNA: TGTGCCAGCAGCGTCGACCCCATAGGATCAGAGGAGACCCAGTACTTC. Its protein is CASSVDPIGSEETQYF.